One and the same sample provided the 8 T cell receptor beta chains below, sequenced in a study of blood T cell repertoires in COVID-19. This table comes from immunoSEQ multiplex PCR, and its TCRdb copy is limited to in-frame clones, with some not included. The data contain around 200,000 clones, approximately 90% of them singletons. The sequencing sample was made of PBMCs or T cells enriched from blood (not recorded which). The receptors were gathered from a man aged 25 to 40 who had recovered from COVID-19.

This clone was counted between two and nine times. DNA of the CDR3: TGCGCCAGCAAACGGGAGGGCCTCTACGAGCAGTACTTC. This encodes CASKREGLYEQYF. The chain joins TRBV10-2 to TRBJ2-7; 8 bases align to TRBD2. The CDR3 runs to 13 residues. V lost 7 bases, J lost 3 bases, and 5 bases stayed unmatched. CDR1 is WSHSY, CDR2 SAAADI, per germline.

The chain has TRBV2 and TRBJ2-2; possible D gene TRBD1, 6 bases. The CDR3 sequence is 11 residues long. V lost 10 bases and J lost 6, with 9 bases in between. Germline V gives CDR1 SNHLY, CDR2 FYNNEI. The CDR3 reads CANRVAGELFF. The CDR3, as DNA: TGTGCCAACAGGGTAGCCGGGGAGCTGTTTTTT.

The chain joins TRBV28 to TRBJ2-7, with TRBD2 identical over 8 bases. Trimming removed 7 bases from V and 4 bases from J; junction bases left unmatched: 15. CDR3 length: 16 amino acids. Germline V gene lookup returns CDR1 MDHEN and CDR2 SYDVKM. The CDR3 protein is CASTNKGRTSYYEQYF. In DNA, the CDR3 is TGTGCCAGCACCAATAAAGGGAGGACTAGCTATTACGAGCAGTACTTC.

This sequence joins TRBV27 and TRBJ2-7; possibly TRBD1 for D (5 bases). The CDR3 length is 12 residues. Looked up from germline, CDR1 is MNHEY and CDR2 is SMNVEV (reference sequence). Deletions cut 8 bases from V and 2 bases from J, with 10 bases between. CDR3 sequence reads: CASGASPYEQYF. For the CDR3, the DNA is TGTGCCAGCGGGGCCTCGCCCTACGAGCAGTACTTC.

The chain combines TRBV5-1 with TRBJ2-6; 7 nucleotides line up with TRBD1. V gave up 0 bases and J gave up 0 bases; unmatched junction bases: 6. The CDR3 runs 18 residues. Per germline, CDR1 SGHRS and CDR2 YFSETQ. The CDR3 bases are TGCGCCAGCAGCTTGGGGACAGGAATAAGCTCTGGGGCCAACGTCCTGACTTTC. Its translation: CASSLGTGISSGANVLTF.

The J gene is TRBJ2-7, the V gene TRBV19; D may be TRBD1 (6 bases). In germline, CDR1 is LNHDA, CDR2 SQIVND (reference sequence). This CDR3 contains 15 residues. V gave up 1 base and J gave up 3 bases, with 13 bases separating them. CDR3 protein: CASSIVRGGIYEQYF. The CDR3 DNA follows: TGTGCCAGTAGTATAGTCAGGGGCGGCATCTACGAGCAGTACTTC. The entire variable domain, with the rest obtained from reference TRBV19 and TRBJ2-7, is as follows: DGGITQSPKYLFRKEGQNVTLSCEQNLNHDAMYWYRQDPGQGLRLIYYSQIVNDFQKGDIAEGYSVSREKKESFPLTVTSAQKNPTAFYLCASSIVRGGIYEQYFGPGTRLTVT.

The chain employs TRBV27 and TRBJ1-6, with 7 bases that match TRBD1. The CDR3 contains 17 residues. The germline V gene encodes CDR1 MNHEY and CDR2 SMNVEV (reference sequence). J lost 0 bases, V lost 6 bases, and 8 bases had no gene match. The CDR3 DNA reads TGTGCCAGCAGGGGACAGCCTGGAAGCTCCTATAATTCACCCCTCCACTTT. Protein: CASRGQPGSSYNSPLHF.

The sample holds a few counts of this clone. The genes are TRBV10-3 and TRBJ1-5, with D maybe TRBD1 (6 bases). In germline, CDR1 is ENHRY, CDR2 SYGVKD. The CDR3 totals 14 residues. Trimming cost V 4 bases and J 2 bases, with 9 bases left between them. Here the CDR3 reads CAISGTDGNQPQHF. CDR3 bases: TGTGCCATCAGTGGGACAGATGGCAATCAGCCCCAGCATTTT.